These 6 T cell receptor beta chains share one sample of origin, sequenced in a study of patients and donors after allogeneic stem cell transplantation. TCRdb re-analysed the RT-PCR reads in MiXCR, keeping a single row per CDR3 protein. The sample includes over 350,000 distinct CDR3 sequences, 16% seen only once; the top ten take around 6.8%. Material: blood, either unsorted or a sorted T cell fraction (not recorded which). The receptors shown here come from a human donor who was either an allogeneic HSCT recipient or a stem cell or donor lymphocyte infusion donor (not recorded which). It is not recorded whose cells these are; they may come from a transplant donor.

This chain links TRBV20-1 with TRBJ2-3; 9 nucleotides line up with TRBD2. CDR3 length equals 14 residues. Germline V lookup: CDR1 DFQATT, CDR2 SNEGSKA (reference sequence). The trim removed 3 bases at V and 7 bases at J, leaving 8 bases unmatched. CDR3 loop: CSARAGGFRNTQYF. CDR3 coding DNA: TGCAGTGCTAGGGCGGGGGGGTTTCGGAATACGCAGTATTTT.

This clonotype was seen a handful of times. The chain has TRBV6-2 or TRBV6-3 and TRBJ1-4; no definite D call. Trimming shortened V by 5 bases and J by 8 bases, and 9 bases separated the two germline ends. There are 12 residues in the CDR3. Per germline, CDR1 MNHEY and CDR2 SVGEGT. The DNA of the CDR3 is TGTGCCAGCAGTGCGCCTGGGGAAAAACTGTTTTTT. Translating it yields CASSAPGEKLFF.

Concerning this clonotype itself: A read error is likely, as this CDR3 ends without the conserved phenylalanine or tryptophan. The rearrangement joins TRBV4-1 to TRBJ2-3, with 8 nucleotides matching TRBD1. CDR3 length equals 16 residues. In germline, CDR1 is MGHRA, CDR2 YSYEKL. V lost 5 bases to trimming and J lost 4 bases; unmatched junction nucleotides: 11. CDR3 in amino acids: CASSASGSGGPDTQYY. The CDR3 bases are TGCGCCAGCAGCGCAAGTGGGTCAGGGGGCCCAGATACGCAGTATTAT.

This clonotype was counted only a few times. The CDR3 DNA reads as TGTGCCAGCAGCCCACTAGGTCCTACAGATACGCAGTATTTT. Protein: CASSPLGPTDTQYF. The gene calls are TRBV7-3 and TRBJ2-3; weak D call: TRBD2 (5 bases). CDR1 and CDR2 (germline): SGHTA, FQGTGA. V was cut by 5 bases and J by 3 bases, with 12 bases left in between. The CDR3 covers 14 residues.

The table lists this clonotype with many counts. This rearrangement joins TRBV29-1 to TRBJ1-1; D ambiguous. Trimming stripped 1 base from V and 2 bases from J, with 11 bases between. Germline V gives CDR1 SQVTM, CDR2 ANQGSEA. The CDR3 sequence is 14 residues long. CDR3 amino acids: CSVEVWAINTEAFF. The CDR3 DNA is TGCAGCGTTGAAGTGTGGGCAATTAACACTGAAGCTTTCTTT.

The V call is TRBV20-1, the J call TRBJ2-5; possible D gene TRBD2, 5 bases. CDR3 length: 18 amino acids. Germline assignment: CDR1 DFQATT and CDR2 SNEGSKA (reference sequence). V shed 1 base and J shed 4 bases, with 25 bases lying between them. CDR3 loop: CSARAPPWTGLGAETQYF. The CDR3 coding sequence is TGCAGTGCTAGAGCACCCCCCTGGACTGGGTTAGGAGCAGAGACCCAGTACTTC.